Presented here are 26 T cell receptor beta chains from one specimen sequenced in a study of blood T cells in healthy people across ages. The second PCR ran about 6 to 11 cycles with a sample-barcoded 5' primer and J-beta primers. TCRdb itself ran the 5' RACE reads through MiXCR, one entry per CDR3 protein. The repertoire holds 1.5 million to 2 million distinct CDR3 sequences, with approximately 28% as singletons. Sequenced: blood. The receptors here all came from a woman in her twenties or thirties in good health.

At least ten counts were recorded for this clonotype. V gene TRBV5-5 combines with J gene TRBJ1-2; 7 bases match TRBD1. The CDR3 runs 13 residues. The trim removed 0 bases at V and 8 bases at J, leaving 4 bases unmatched. Germline V gene lookup returns CDR1 SGHKS and CDR2 YYEKEE (reference sequence). The CDR3 region is CASSLDRGGGYTF. As DNA, the CDR3 is TGTGCCAGCAGCTTGGACAGGGGTGGAGGCTACACCTTC.

The gene calls are TRBV20-1 and TRBJ2-3; TRBD2 might be the D (6 bases). Trimming removed 3 bases at V and 0 bases at J, with 16 bases between. The CDR3 spans 16 residues. Germline CDR1 and CDR2: DFQATT and SNEGSKA (reference sequence). CDR3 nucleotides: TGCAGTGCTAGCGCCTCCCGGACTACAAGCACAGATACGCAGTATTTT. It codes for CSASASRTTSTDTQYF.

Only a few counts were recorded for this clonotype. The chain is built from TRBV4-1 and TRBJ2-5; TRBD2 matches at 9 bases. The J segment lost 4 bases and the V segment lost 5 bases, leaving 5 bases of the junction unmatched. The CDR3 spans 14 residues. The V gene's germline CDR1 is MGHRA and CDR2 YSYEKL. CDR3 protein: CASSGAGGAETQYF. CDR3 nucleotide sequence: TGCGCCAGCAGCGGAGCGGGGGGCGCAGAGACCCAGTACTTC.

The chain is built from TRBV20-1 and TRBJ2-5, with 9 bases aligning to TRBD2. The J call may be faulty, since TRBJ2-7 better matches the DNA end. The germline V gene has CDR1 DFQATT and CDR2 SNEGSKA (reference sequence). The CDR3 runs to 13 residues. In nucleotides, the CDR3 is TGCAGTGCTAATAGCGGGGGCGTCTACGAGCAGTACTTC. Translated: CSANSGGVYEQYF.

This clonotype was observed a handful of times. The V call is TRBV9, the J call TRBJ2-7; either TRBD1 or TRBD2 may fit D (5 bases each). Germline V lookup: CDR1 SGDLS, CDR2 YYNGEE. Trimming stripped 4 bases from V and 5 bases from J, with 10 bases between. The CDR3 contains 12 residues. The chain's CDR3 is CASSFEGHEQYF. Written as DNA, the CDR3 is TGTGCCAGCAGCTTCGAGGGGCACGAGCAGTACTTC.

This rearrangement joins TRBV28 to TRBJ2-2; the match to TRBD2 covers 8 bases. This CDR3 spans 14 amino acids. The germline V gene has CDR1 MDHEN and CDR2 SYDVKM. The V segment lost 8 bases and the J segment 0 bases; nucleotides outside the gene matches: 2. CDR3 in amino acids: CASCGGTNTGELFF. The CDR3 coding sequence is TGTGCCAGCTGCGGGGGGACGAACACCGGGGAGCTGTTTTTT.

The rearrangement links TRBV18 to TRBJ1-5; D remains unclear. The CDR3 has 15 residues. Germline lookup yields CDR1 KGHSH and CDR2 LQKENI. With 5 bases removed from V and 7 bases from J, the gap between germline ends came to 18 bases. The CDR3 bases are TGTGCCAGCTCATCGGACGGGTTCAGGTCACAGCCCCAGCATTTT. Its protein product is CASSSDGFRSQPQHF.

The rearrangement uses TRBV9 and TRBJ2-1; tentative D call: TRBD1 (6 bases). This CDR3 is built from 14 residues. CDR1 and CDR2 (germline): SGDLS, YYNGEE. The V end lost 4 bases, the J end lost 6 bases, and 14 bases lay between the germline ends. The CDR3 is CASSLNLQGNEQFF. CDR3 coding DNA: TGTGCCAGCAGCTTGAACCTACAGGGCAATGAGCAGTTCTTC.

This chain links TRBV18 with TRBJ2-7; 14 bases line up with TRBD2. CDR3 length equals 15 residues. With 4 bases clipped from V and 3 bases from J, the junction kept 2 bases outside the gene matches. CDR1 and CDR2 from the germline V gene are KGHSH and LQKENI. The CDR3 DNA follows: TGTGCCAGCTCACGGACTAGCGGGGGGAACTACGAGCAGTACTTC. Residues: CASSRTSGGNYEQYF.

This clonotype turned up a few times. The J gene is TRBJ1-5, the V gene TRBV6-2 or TRBV6-3, with D perhaps TRBD1 (5 bases). Germline V CDR1 and CDR2: MNHEY, SVGEGT. The V and J ends lost 5 bases and 6 bases respectively, with 8 bases between them. This CDR3 region has 12 residues. The CDR3 spells CASSQTVQPQHF. DNA for the CDR3: TGTGCCAGCAGTCAGACAGTTCAGCCCCAGCATTTT.

The chain has TRBV6-5 and TRBJ2-1, with 7 bases matching TRBD2. The CDR3 is 15 amino acids. V lost 5 bases to trimming and J lost 4 bases; unmatched junction nucleotides: 8. From germline, CDR1 is MNHEY and CDR2 SVGAGI. CDR3 protein: CASSPGYGGYNEQFF. CDR3 bases: TGTGCCAGCAGTCCCGGTTACGGGGGGTACAATGAGCAGTTCTTC.

The V and J genes are TRBV20-1 and TRBJ1-5; D not certain. The CDR3 extends over 15 amino acids. The V end lost 6 bases, the J end lost 12 bases, and 27 bases lay between the germline ends. CDR1 and CDR2 (germline): DFQATT, SNEGSKA (reference sequence). For the CDR3, the DNA is TGCAGTGCCTCATCTTTCAGAACCCGAGGGTCCAACCAGCATTTT. It encodes CSASSFRTRGSNQHF.

On this clonotype: One junction end disagrees with the germline gene, perhaps due to a read error. The chain combines TRBV7-8 with TRBJ2-5; D may be TRBD1 (6 bases). The DNA end is a closer match to TRBJ2-7, so the J assignment may be wrong. The germline V gene has CDR1 SGHVS and CDR2 FQNEAQ. This CDR3 has 16 amino acids. The DNA for the CDR3 is TGTGCCAGCAGCTTAGCGGTGGCAGGGGTCTCCTGCGAGCAGTACTTC. It codes for CASSLAVAGVSCEQYF.

In its sample, this clonotype was seen once. At one end, the junction sequence differs from germline, possibly due to a read error. The chain links TRBV10-3 to TRBJ1-1; a possible D gene is TRBD1 (6 bases). Looked up from germline, CDR1 is ENHRY and CDR2 is SYGVKD. The CDR3 runs 13 residues. The CDR3 here is CVITGGSRTEAFF. CDR3 coding DNA: TGTGTCATCACGGGGGGCAGTAGAACTGAAGCTTTCTTT.

The chain uses TRBV7-6 and TRBJ1-1; no clear D. Germline CDR1 reads SGHVS; CDR2 reads FNYEAQ. The CDR3 has 15 amino acids. V was clipped by 2 bases and J by 3 bases, with 13 bases between them. CDR3 amino acids: CASSLSRRVDTEAFF. CDR3 in DNA: TGTGCCAGCAGCTTATCTAGGAGGGTCGACACTGAAGCTTTCTTT.

This clonotype was seen only a few times. This chain connects TRBV5-1 to TRBJ2-3; the D gene is possibly TRBD2 (7 bases). V was shortened by 4 bases and J by 1 base, with 19 bases between the two germline ends. The CDR3 is 17 residues long. Germline V lookup: CDR1 SGHRS, CDR2 YFSETQ. The CDR3 region has the DNA TGCGCCAGCAGCCCCTCGGGGGGCGGGGGAGGCACAGATACGCAGTATTTT. This gives the protein CASSPSGGGGGTDTQYF.

V usage is TRBV6-6 and J usage is TRBJ2-5; 9 bases are a match to TRBD2. With 8 bases clipped from V and 4 bases from J, the junction kept 11 bases outside the gene matches. There are 15 residues in the CDR3. Per the germline V gene, CDR1 is MNHNY and CDR2 is SVGAGI (reference sequence). The CDR3: CASGLAGALGETQYF. The CDR3 region has the DNA TGTGCCAGCGGATTAGCGGGGGCTTTAGGAGAGACCCAGTACTTC.

Of note for this clonotype: This may be a read error: a much more frequent sequence differs by one nucleotide. V is TRBV5-1 and J is TRBJ2-1; either TRBD1 or TRBD2 may fit D (5 bases each). The CDR3 runs to 16 residues. V was cut by 4 bases and J by 5 bases, with 19 bases left in between. CDR1 is SGHRS, CDR2 YFSETQ, per germline. CDR3 sequence reads: CASSPSPGTSHNEQFF. DNA for the CDR3: TGCGCCAGCAGCCCTTCGCCCGGGACGTCACACAATGAGCAGTTCTTC.

With respect to this clonotype: A clone one base away is much larger, so this may be a read error. The chain carries TRBV28 and TRBJ2-7; tentatively, D is TRBD1 (6 bases). Per the germline V gene, CDR1 is MDHEN and CDR2 is SYDVKM. V gave up 6 bases and J gave up 7 bases, with 16 bases separating them. This CDR3 is built from 13 residues. CDR3 DNA: TGTGCCAGCAGGTTAGGGGGTCCTCGGGAGCAGTACTTC. It codes for CASRLGGPREQYF. Full variable domain (outside the CDR3, taken from reference TRBV28 and TRBJ2-7): DVKVTQSSRYLVKRTGEKVFLECVQDMDHENMFWYRQDPGLGLRLIYFSYDVKMKEKGDIPEGYSVSREKKERFSLILESASTNQTSMYLCASRLGGPREQYFGPGTRLTVT.

Comments on this clonotype: A much bigger clone sits one base away, suggesting this may be a read error. The V and J genes are TRBV4-3 and TRBJ2-3, with D maybe TRBD2 (6 bases). V was trimmed by 0 bases and J by 5 bases, leaving 15 bases between them. The CDR3 contains 16 residues. The germline CDR1 and CDR2 sequences are LGHNA and YSLEER. The CDR3 sequence is CASSQDKAGTEDTQYF. CDR3 in DNA: TGCGCCAGCAGCCAAGATAAGGCGGGAACGGAAGATACGCAGTATTTT.

Turning to this clonotype: A much more abundant neighbour one base away suggests this may be a read error. The rearrangement links TRBV12-3 or TRBV12-4 to TRBJ2-7; tentatively, D is TRBD1 (6 bases). The ends were cut back, 5 bases at V and 7 bases at J, with 15 bases in the middle. The CDR3 has 13 residues. The CDR3 DNA is TGTGCCAGCAGTGCAGGGGTCTACAATGAGCAGTACTTC. Encoded protein: CASSAGVYNEQYF.

There are a few counts of this clonotype. The chain combines TRBV29-1 with TRBJ2-3; 9 bases line up with TRBD2. The CDR3 totals 14 residues. V shed 6 bases and J 4 bases; nucleotides not matched to a gene: 8. In germline, CDR1 is SQVTM, CDR2 ANQGSEA. CDR3 bases: TGCAGCGTAGCCGAGCGGGGGGTGGCAGATACGCAGTATTTT. It specifies CSVAERGVADTQYF.

The chain links TRBV29-1 to TRBJ1-1, with D possibly matching TRBD1 (5 bases). CDR1 is SQVTM and CDR2 is ANQGSEA in the germline V gene. This CDR3 region has 15 residues. Deletions cut 0 bases from V and 2 bases from J, with 13 bases between. DNA of the CDR3: TGCAGCGTTGAAGATCGGGCAGGGCCCAACACTGAAGCTTTCTTT. Encoded protein: CSVEDRAGPNTEAFF. The complete variable domain, with remaining parts taken from reference TRBV29-1 and TRBJ1-1, reads SAVISQKPSRDICQRGTSLTIQCQVDSQVTMMFWYRQQPGQSLTLIATANQGSEATYESGFVIDKFPISRPNLTFSTLTVSNMSPEDSSIYLCSVEDRAGPNTEAFFGQGTRLTVV.

The chain uses TRBV7-9 and TRBJ2-1, with 9 positions matching TRBD1. The CDR3 contains 16 residues. Germline V lookup: CDR1 SEHNR, CDR2 FQNEAQ (reference sequence). V was pared by 5 bases and J by 5 bases, with 10 bases of the junction left unmatched. CDR3 protein: CASSQSPGQGHNEQFF. In DNA form, the CDR3 reads TGTGCCAGCAGCCAGAGTCCGGGACAGGGACACAATGAGCAGTTCTTC.

With respect to this clonotype: The germline gene is not matched at one end of the junction; a read error may be the cause. The chain combines TRBV12-3 or TRBV12-4 with TRBJ2-1; 8 bases are shared with TRBD2. The CDR3 has 13 amino acids. The CDR3 loop is CACSPREGGEQFF. The CDR3 region has the DNA TGTGCCTGCAGTCCCCGGGAGGGGGGTGAGCAGTTCTTC.

The V gene is TRBV9, the J gene TRBJ2-1; TRBD2 aligns across 10 bases. The J segment lost 7 bases and the V segment lost 0 bases, leaving 10 bases of the junction unmatched. The CDR3 is made up of 17 amino acids. CDR1 and CDR2 from the germline V gene are SGDLS and YYNGEE. As DNA, the CDR3 is TGTGCCAGCAGCGTAGCTACGGGAGCGGGAGGGCGTAATGAGCAGTTCTTC. This translates into CASSVATGAGGRNEQFF. The full variable domain, with the rest looked up from reference TRBV9 and TRBJ2-1, is DSGVTQTPKHLITATGQRVTLRCSPRSGDLSVYWYQQSLDQGLQFLIQYYNGEERAKGNILERFSAQQFPDLHSELNLSSLELGDSALYFCASSVATGAGGRNEQFFGPGTRLTVL.